This entry lists 21 T cell receptor beta chains sequenced from one sample in a study of cytomegalovirus exposure and HLA in healthy donors (dated by TCRdb to 2017 to 2019). The library was made by the immunoSEQ multiplex PCR assay. TCRdb obtained this table from immuneACCESS and retained in-frame rearrangements with V and J assigned. These tables miss some clones; where compared with another copy, unresolved V genes account for less than half of the shortfall, and the remainder is unexplained. The sample data list tens of thousands of clones, and 80% to 95% of these were observed just once. The ten top clones hold approximately 4% of the sample. The sequenced material came from PBMCs. The receptors come from a woman younger than 45 in good health and CMV-seronegative.

This sequence joins TRBV19 and TRBJ1-2; 12 nucleotides agree with TRBD1. The CDR3 totals 16 residues. J lost 6 bases, V lost 1 base, and 6 bases had no gene match. Germline V gene data show CDR1 as LNHDA and CDR2 as SQIVND (reference sequence). This CDR3 is CASSIAPGTGGNGYTF. Here the CDR3 DNA reads TGTGCCAGTAGTATAGCCCCCGGGACAGGGGGCAATGGCTACACCTTC.

The rearrangement uses TRBV5-4 and TRBJ2-5; tentatively, D is TRBD2 (5 bases). Trimming removed 0 bases from V and 2 bases from J, with 8 bases in between. This CDR3 is built from 14 residues. The germline gives CDR1 SGHNT, CDR2 YYREEE (reference sequence). The CDR3 nucleotides read TGTGCCAGCAGCTTGGCGAGGACTCAAGAGACCCAGTACTTC. It is translated as CASSLARTQETQYF.

V is TRBV6-1 and J is TRBJ2-3; 8 bases fit TRBD1. V gave up 6 bases and J gave up 3 bases; unmatched junction bases: 8. This CDR3 spans 15 amino acids. Germline CDR1 and CDR2: MNHNS and SASEGT. CDR3 in DNA: TGTGCCAGCAGCACGCAGGGGGCAGGTACAGATACGCAGTATTTT. The encoded protein is CASSTQGAGTDTQYF.

The rearrangement links TRBV27 to TRBJ2-1, with 10 bases fitting TRBD2. V dropped 5 bases and J dropped 4; count of bases not matched to a gene: 2. Germline V gene lookup returns CDR1 MNHEY and CDR2 SMNVEV (reference sequence). There are 14 residues in the CDR3. CDR3 in DNA: TGTGCCAGCAGTGGACTAGCGGAATACAATGAGCAGTTCTTC. This translates into CASSGLAEYNEQFF.

The rearrangement joins TRBV6-6 to TRBJ1-4; D remains ambiguous. The CDR3 contains 12 residues. Germline CDR1 MNHNY, CDR2 SVGAGI (reference sequence). Trimming removed 0 bases from V and 7 bases from J, with 3 bases in between. The CDR3 is CASSYSGEKLFF. CDR3 DNA sequence: TGTGCCAGCAGTTACTCCGGTGAAAAACTGTTTTTT.

V is TRBV18 and J is TRBJ1-1, with 7 bases identical to TRBD1. CDR1 and CDR2 from the germline V gene are KGHSH and LQKENI. This CDR3 has 14 amino acids. Germline trimming cut 2 bases from V and 4 bases from J; bases unmatched to any gene: 4. This CDR3 is CASSPGQGGTEAFF. CDR3 nucleotide sequence: TGTGCCAGCTCACCAGGGCAGGGGGGCACTGAAGCTTTCTTT.

The chain joins TRBV6-5 to TRBJ1-4, with D maybe TRBD1 (5 bases). Per the germline V gene, CDR1 is MNHEY and CDR2 is SVGAGI. Trimming shortened V by 5 bases and J by 3 bases, and 13 bases separated the two germline ends. CDR3 length: 15 amino acids. CDR3 in amino acids: CASSRNRRSNEKLFF. Written as DNA, the CDR3 is TGTGCCAGCAGTAGGAACAGGCGCTCTAATGAAAAACTGTTTTTT.

As concerns this clone: The sample contains more than one DNA sequence encoding this CDR3. The J gene is TRBJ2-3, the V gene TRBV7-9; D possibly corresponds to TRBD2 (5 bases). This CDR3 comprises 11 residues. Trimming cost V 8 bases and J 6 bases, with 9 bases left between them. Per the germline V gene, CDR1 is SEHNR and CDR2 is FQNEAQ (reference sequence). The chain's CDR3 is CASSTGDTQYF. The CDR3 coding sequence is TGTGCCAGCTCCACGGGGGATACGCAGTATTTT.

The genes are TRBV12-2 and TRBJ1-5. TRBV12-2 is a known pseudogene. The CDR3 contains 13 residues. CDR3 nucleotides: TGTGCAAGTCGCTTTCTCCCGAATCAGCCCCAGCATTTT. Its translation: CASRFLPNQPQHF.

This chain connects TRBV15 to TRBJ2-7, with 7 bases identical to TRBD2. Germline assignment: CDR1 LNHNV and CDR2 YYDKDF (reference sequence). The trim removed 0 bases at V and 4 bases at J, leaving 0 bases unmatched. This CDR3 contains 13 residues. The CDR3 loop is CATSREGGYEQYF. The CDR3 coding sequence is TGTGCCACCAGCAGAGAGGGAGGGTACGAGCAGTACTTC.

The genes are TRBV4-3 and TRBJ2-7; TRBD1 might be the D (6 bases). V was clipped by 2 bases and J by 3 bases, with 8 bases between them. CDR3 length: 13 residues. The germline V gene encodes CDR1 LGHNA and CDR2 YSLEER. DNA for the CDR3: TGCGCCAGCAGCCAAAACAGGGACTACGAGCAGTACTTC. It codes for CASSQNRDYEQYF.

The chain couples TRBV5-1 to TRBJ2-7, with a possible D match to TRBD2 (6 bases). There are 14 residues in the CDR3. Per germline, CDR1 SGHRS and CDR2 YFSETQ. The V end lost 0 bases, the J end lost 2 bases, and 9 bases lay between the germline ends. This CDR3 reads CASSLAGGPYEQYF. The CDR3 coding sequence is TGCGCCAGCAGCTTGGCCGGAGGGCCCTACGAGCAGTACTTC.

V gene TRBV28 combines with J gene TRBJ1-1; the D is unclear. The CDR3 is 12 amino acids. From germline, CDR1 is MDHEN and CDR2 SYDVKM. V was trimmed by 2 bases and J by 10 bases, leaving 11 bases between them. CDR3 coding DNA: TGTGCCAGCAGTTTAAGCAGGCTGGGAGCTTTCTTT. Its protein product is CASSLSRLGAFF.

The genes are TRBV6-4 and TRBJ1-2; no definite D call. The V end lost 0 bases, the J end lost 6 bases, and 11 bases lay between the germline ends. CDR1 is MRHNA, CDR2 SNTAGT, per germline. This CDR3 comprises 14 residues. The CDR3 coding sequence is TGTGCCAGCAGTGACTCCGGGGATCGGAATGGCTACACCTTC. It is translated as CASSDSGDRNGYTF.

This chain links TRBV19 with TRBJ1-1, with D tentatively TRBD1 (5 bases). This CDR3 is 14 amino acids long. Trimming left V 9 bases short and J 0 bases short, with 14 bases between. Germline CDR1 is LNHDA and CDR2 is SQIVND (reference sequence). CDR3: CASGGAGVNTEAFF. CDR3 nucleotides: TGTGCCAGCGGGGGAGCGGGGGTGAACACTGAAGCTTTCTTT.

The V call is TRBV2, the J call TRBJ2-7; D is ambiguous. The V gene lost 10 bases and the J gene lost 1 base, with 14 bases spanning the gap. This CDR3 comprises 13 residues. Germline values: CDR1 SNHLY, CDR2 FYNNEI. The CDR3 region is CATSHPASYEQYF. The CDR3 DNA reads TGTGCCACCTCCCACCCAGCGTCCTACGAGCAGTACTTC.

This clone was counted once. CDR3 bases: TGCAGTGCTGGCCCACAGGGGGCAATCACCTTC. Amino acids: CSAGPQGAITF. The chain couples TRBV20-1 to TRBJ1-2; 9 nucleotides agree with TRBD1. V gave up 5 bases and J gave up 13 bases; unmatched junction bases: 8. This CDR3 region has 11 residues. In germline, CDR1 is DFQATT, CDR2 SNEGSKA (reference sequence).

The rearrangement uses TRBV6-1 and TRBJ2-3; D gene ambiguous. The germline V gene encodes CDR1 MNHNS and CDR2 SASEGT. V was clipped by 1 base and J by 4 bases, with 9 bases between them. This CDR3 region has 14 residues. The CDR3 DNA is TGTGCCAGCAGTGAAGGTCACAGATCAGATACGCAGTATTTT. It encodes CASSEGHRSDTQYF.

V and J are TRBV4-1 and TRBJ2-1; 13 nucleotides agree with TRBD2. CDR1 is MGHRA, CDR2 YSYEKL, per germline. The CDR3 spans 15 residues. The trim removed 7 bases at V and 4 bases at J, leaving 4 bases unmatched. CDR3 residues: CASKKGLAGYNEQFF. Here the CDR3 DNA reads TGCGCCAGCAAAAAGGGACTAGCGGGGTACAATGAGCAGTTCTTC.

This clone came up a few times. The rearrangement uses TRBV6-4 and TRBJ2-3; D gene ambiguous. Looked up from germline, CDR1 is MRHNA and CDR2 is SNTAGT. The CDR3 extends over 13 amino acids. V lost 3 bases and J 0 bases, leaving 4 bases between the germline ends. CDR3 protein: CASSEGSTDTQYF. CDR3 DNA: TGTGCCAGCAGTGAGGGCAGCACAGATACGCAGTATTTT.

V usage is TRBV6-6 and J usage is TRBJ1-1, with D possibly being TRBD1 (5 bases). Between the trimmed V and J ends, which lost 2 bases and 2 bases, there was a span of 9 bases. The CDR3 contains 14 residues. CDR1 and CDR2 (germline): MNHNY, SVGAGI (reference sequence). The CDR3 spells CASSYGGENTEAFF. DNA for the CDR3: TGTGCCAGCAGTTACGGGGGGGAAAACACTGAAGCTTTCTTT.